The present T cell receptor beta chain was sequenced within a study of Graves' ophthalmopathy and Graves' hyperthyroidism (dated by TCRdb to the late 2010s). Background on the whole study: Stable hyperthyroidism was defined as no progression to ophthalmopathy within 18 months of follow-up. The study used signatures of the TCR beta repertoire to tell Graves' ophthalmopathy apart from Graves' hyperthyroidism and to predict which patients would progress to ophthalmopathy. In total, 135 blood samples were TCR-sequenced: some 43 ophthalmopathy, about 75 hyperthyroidism and some 17 hyperthyroidism-to-ophthalmopathy patients. To explore V-J signatures that distinguish ophthalmopathy from hyperthyroidism, a discovery set of more than 90 patients was enrolled, made up of 43 with ophthalmopathy and some 60 with stable hyperthyroidism. For independent validation, a separate cohort was made up of approximately 19 hyperthyroidism patients plus 17 patients who later progressed from hyperthyroidism to ophthalmopathy. In about six hyperthyroidism patients, the T-cell repertoire of thyroid tissue was compared with the T-cell repertoire of blood. Once sampling was done, hyperthyroidism patients were given methimazole at a starting dose of 30 mg daily, while ophthalmopathy patients were given high-dose intravenous methylprednisolone.

Hyperthyroidism patients were newly diagnosed, were aged 18 to 65 years, and had a disease duration under 2 months. Patients with other autoimmune diseases, uncontrolled infections, pregnancy or lactation were excluded from the study. Diagnosis relied on clinical symptoms, serum thyroxine, TRAb, thyroid ultrasound and orbital computed tomography. Total RNA was extracted with Trizol reagent and quality-checked on an Agilent 2100 Bioanalyzer. The investigation overall reported the following: The 13-signature model separated ophthalmopathy from stable hyperthyroidism with approximately 88% sensitivity and 81.08% specificity in cross-validation, and 80%/75% in the test set. No statistical method was used to predetermine the sample size, and group allocation was not hidden from the investigators. Most of the expanded thyroid clonotypes with a frequency above 0.001 were also detected in blood, and it was suggested that the thyroid immune response may be reflected by blood repertoires. In validation, the model predicted ophthalmopathy progression with more than 55% sensitivity and roughly 72% specificity; 12 predicted patients were CT-confirmed with GO in a median of 6.5 months.

V is reduced by 0 bases and J by 6 bases, leaving a spacing of 10 bases between them. CDR1 and CDR2, per the germline V gene, are SGDLS and YYNGEE. The CDR3 spans 14 residues, from the cysteine through the phenylalanine. Here the CDR3 DNA is all that survives: 42 bases in frame from base 1. TCR beta CDR3 regions were amplified from RNA transcripts for repertoire sequencing. The first round of RT-PCR was done with HTBI primers and the Qiagen OneStep RT-PCR kit, and was followed by a second round of multiplex PCR, then size selection and purification. Libraries were sequenced paired-end with 100 bp reads on an Illumina HiSeq2000. As for how the authors treated the data: Reads were processed with SOAPnuke, discarding reads with adapters, uncalled bases, mean Phred below 15, or no exact constant-primer or identifier match. High-quality paired reads were merged with COPE v1.2.5. Clonotypes were defined as unique nucleotide sequences and were aligned to IMGT TRB V, D and J references using MiTCR v1.1. Analysis was restricted to V-J combinations with a frequency above 0.0001, which covered 99% to 99.2% of repertoires. For each V-J combination, a TCR clonal expansion and chaos score was defined as the ratio of F50 clonal expansion to chaos observed in the TCRdist matrix. Welch's t-statistics and random forest were used to reduce the features to 10 to 15 V-J combinations, which were then used as input to a naive Bayes classifier. The similarity between thyroid and blood repertoires was quantified using the Morisita-Horn index. The public reads were reprocessed in TCRdb via fastp at Q25 and MiXCR, keeping in-frame beta chains. Merged by CDR3 protein, the rows form single entries marked with the most common genes and DNA. These V and J calls originate from TCRdb's pipeline instead of the authors' own analysis. This sample is represented by approximately 540,000 distinct CDR3 sequences; about 40% of them were singletons. The ten largest clones take up about 4% of the sample.

This clonotype was seen ten or more times. Its target antigen remains unknown. One base away there is no much larger clone; base qualities are not given. The chain employs TRBV9 and TRBJ1-5; the D gene cannot be named for sure. The TCR sequence derives from an adult man with Graves' hyperthyroidism. Material for sequencing was peripheral blood or thyroid tissue (not recorded which). For the CDR3, the sequence is CASSVGEGSQPQHF. The DNA reads TGTGCCAGCAGCGTAGGGGAGGGTAGTCAGCCCCAGCATTTT.